These 20 T cell receptor beta chains were sequenced from one sample in a study of human T cells and chemical hapten exposure. Each CDR3 protein is one row after TCRdb ran MiXCR on the RACE reads. This sample carries some 44,000 distinct CDR3 sequences, about 8.9% of them seen once, and the ten largest clones take 15%. Time point given: patch test 2, 6 weeks after DPC sensitization. Treatment: therapeutic diphenylcyclopropenone sensitization with weekly scalp DPC. The sample was whole blood, taken in connection with sensitization to the hapten diphenylcyclopropenone (DPC). Source of these receptors: a woman aged 40-49 years with alopecia areata. Some clones in this sample may be carry-over from other donors' samples.

This clonotype was observed at least ten times. The chain is built from TRBV4-2 and TRBJ2-7; tentative D call: TRBD1 (5 bases). CDR1 LGHNA and CDR2 YNFKEQ come from the germline V gene. The CDR3 has 17 amino acids. The V end lost 2 bases, the J end lost 2 bases, and 19 bases lay between the germline ends. The CDR3 nucleotides read TGTGCCAGCAGCCAAAGCGAGTCAGGGAACATCCCCTACGAGCAGTACTTC. It encodes CASSQSESGNIPYEQYF.

This clonotype was seen many times. DNA for the CDR3: TGTGCCAGCAGTGACTCTGTCAGGACCGGGGAGCTGTTTTTT. This translates into CASSDSVRTGELFF. V gene TRBV6-4 combines with J gene TRBJ2-2; no reliable D call. The CDR3 has 14 residues. The germline V and J ends were trimmed by 0 bases and 5 bases, with 7 bases remaining between them. CDR1 is MRHNA and CDR2 is SNTAGT in the germline V gene.

This clonotype was recorded many times. J is TRBJ1-2 and V is TRBV7-6; 8 bases agree with TRBD1. This CDR3 is 15 amino acids long. CDR1 is SGHVS and CDR2 is FNYEAQ in the germline V gene. With 5 bases clipped from V and 2 bases from J, the junction kept 7 bases outside the gene matches. The CDR3 sequence: CASSPGTGPNYGYTF. DNA for the CDR3: TGTGCCAGCAGCCCCGGGACAGGTCCGAACTATGGCTACACCTTC. The whole variable domain, remainder taken from reference TRBV7-6 and TRBJ1-2, is GAGVSQSPRYKVTKRGQDVALRCDPISGHVSLYWYRQALGQGPEFLTYFNYEAQQDKSGLPNDRFSAERPEGSISTLTIQRTEQRDSAMYRCASSPGTGPNYGYTFGSGTRLTVV.

This clonotype has only a few counts. The J gene is TRBJ1-1, the V gene TRBV28; D not certain. There are 11 residues in the CDR3. The germline CDR1 and CDR2 sequences are MDHEN and SYDVKM. Trimming took 7 bases from V and 4 from J, leaving 7 bases between them. CDR3 loop: CASNRGTEAFF. The CDR3 DNA is TGTGCCAGCAACAGAGGCACTGAAGCTTTCTTT.

In this sample, this clonotype turned up many times. V gene TRBV6-5 combines with J gene TRBJ2-5; D is unclear. This CDR3 contains 16 residues. V lost 4 bases to trimming and J lost 7 bases, with 22 bases between them. CDR1 and CDR2 (germline): MNHEY, SVGAGI. As DNA, the CDR3 is TGTGCCAGCAGTTCCCCCTTGGGCACCGCTGTGGTGACCCAGTACTTC. This codes for CASSSPLGTAVVTQYF.

This sequence joins TRBV7-9 and TRBJ2-6, with D possibly matching TRBD2 (6 bases). The length of the CDR3 is 18 residues. Trimming cost V 11 bases and J 0 bases, with 23 bases left between them. Germline V gene data show CDR1 as SEHNR and CDR2 as FQNEAQ (reference sequence). Here the CDR3 reads CALRGAGRGNSGANVLTF. DNA of the CDR3: TGTGCCCTCCGAGGTGCGGGGCGCGGGAACTCTGGGGCCAACGTCCTGACTTTC.

This clonotype was counted at least ten times. Here the CDR3 reads CSARPGTGGPNSPLHF. The CDR3 DNA follows: TGCAGTGCTCGTCCCGGGACAGGGGGGCCCAATTCACCCCTCCACTTT. The chain joins TRBV20-1 to TRBJ1-6, with 11 bases fitting TRBD1. The CDR3 covers 16 residues. With 5 bases clipped from V and 7 bases from J, the junction kept 10 bases outside the gene matches. Germline V gene lookup returns CDR1 DFQATT and CDR2 SNEGSKA (reference sequence).

This clonotype occurred a few times. The CDR3 region has the DNA TGTGCCAGCAGCTTTTCAAGACAGCAATACAATGAGCAGTTCTTC. Residues: CASSFSRQQYNEQFF. The rearrangement joins TRBV7-2 to TRBJ2-1, with D perhaps matching TRBD1 (5 bases). With 3 bases removed from V and 4 bases from J, the gap between germline ends came to 13 bases. Germline V gene sequence: CDR1 SGHTA, CDR2 FQGNSA. The CDR3 runs 15 residues.

As regards this clonotype: This could be a read error, since a much larger clone is one nucleotide away. This chain links TRBV5-5 with TRBJ1-1, with 8 bases aligning to TRBD1. The germline CDR1 and CDR2 sequences are SGHKS and YYEKEE (reference sequence). This CDR3 is built from 13 residues. In DNA, the CDR3 is TGTGCCAGCAGCCTCGGACAGGGCACTGTAGCTTTCTTT. Its translation: CASSLGQGTVAFF.

This clonotype was seen ten or more times. The chain recombines TRBV27 with TRBJ2-7; no reliable D call. The germline V gene encodes CDR1 MNHEY and CDR2 SMNVEV (reference sequence). V lost 0 bases, J lost 5 bases, and 14 bases lay in between. The CDR3 has 15 residues. CDR3 loop: CASSLSSAAGHEQYF. Here the CDR3 DNA reads TGTGCCAGCAGTTTATCGAGTGCCGCAGGCCACGAGCAGTACTTC.

The chain couples TRBV20-1 to TRBJ2-2, with D unresolved. The germline CDR1 and CDR2 sequences are DFQATT and SNEGSKA (reference sequence). The CDR3 has 13 amino acids. Trimming removed 0 bases at V and 5 bases at J, with 7 bases between. CDR3 nucleotides: TGCAGTGCTAGAGAGCATGGGACCGGGGAGCTGTTTTTT. As protein: CSAREHGTGELFF.

This clonotype was observed many times. This chain joins TRBV18 and TRBJ1-1; D uncertain. The CDR3 sequence is 15 residues long. Germline assignment: CDR1 KGHSH and CDR2 LQKENI. V was trimmed by 3 bases and J by 1 base, leaving 12 bases between them. CDR3 nucleotides: TGTGCCAGCTCACCTTACTCCATAGAGAACACTGAAGCTTTCTTT. This sequence encodes CASSPYSIENTEAFF.

The table lists this clonotype with many counts. This chain links TRBV21-1 with TRBJ2-3; TRBD2, the table's D call, lacks a check against the DNA. TRBV21-1 is termed a pseudogene. This CDR3 has 17 residues. The CDR3 DNA sequence: TGTGCCAGCAGCAAAGCCAGGAGGATAAGAAGCACAGATACGCAGTATTTT. It encodes CASSKARRIRSTDTQYF.

This clonotype was found many times. The gene calls are TRBV7-8 and TRBJ1-1; D unclear. The CDR3 length is 13 residues. Trimming removed 3 bases from V and 1 base from J, with 6 bases in between. Germline values: CDR1 SGHVS, CDR2 FQNEAQ. As DNA, the CDR3 is TGTGCCAGCAGCTTTGCCTCGAACACTGAAGCTTTCTTT. This sequence encodes CASSFASNTEAFF. The complete variable domain, with remaining parts taken from reference TRBV7-8 and TRBJ1-1, reads GAGVSQSPRYKVAKRGQDVALRCDPISGHVSLFWYQQALGQGPEFLTYFQNEAQLDKSGLPSDRFFAERPEGSVSTLKIQRTQQEDSAVYLCASSFASNTEAFFGQGTRLTVV.

This clonotype was counted at least ten times. The chain is built from TRBV6-5 and TRBJ1-1, with D unresolved. The CDR3 spans 15 residues. Germline CDR1 MNHEY, CDR2 SVGAGI. Trimming left V 8 bases short and J 0 bases short, with 16 bases between. The CDR3 sequence is CASRETWDMNTEAFF. As DNA, the CDR3 is TGTGCCAGCCGAGAGACCTGGGATATGAACACTGAAGCTTTCTTT.

The rearrangement uses TRBV7-7 and TRBJ1-2; no reliable D call. This CDR3 has 14 residues. Per germline, CDR1 SSHAT and CDR2 FNYEAQ (reference sequence). V lost 3 bases to trimming and J lost 2 bases, with 10 bases between them. This CDR3 reads CASSFLDSNYGYTF. In nucleotides, the CDR3 is TGTGCCAGCAGCTTTCTAGACTCCAACTATGGCTACACCTTC.

Ten or more counts support this clonotype. The rearrangement joins TRBV7-8 to TRBJ1-2; D remains unclear. Germline V gives CDR1 SGHVS, CDR2 FQNEAQ. V gave up 5 bases and J gave up 2 bases, with 12 bases separating them. The CDR3 is 14 amino acids. The chain's CDR3 is CASSQRSQNYGYTF. The CDR3 nucleotides are TGTGCCAGCAGCCAGAGAAGTCAGAACTATGGCTACACCTTC.

This clonotype has at least ten counts. V and J are TRBV7-9 and TRBJ2-3; D may be TRBD1 or TRBD2 (5 bases each). Germline CDR1 and CDR2: SEHNR and FQNEAQ (reference sequence). Trimming stripped 3 bases from V and 2 bases from J, with 9 bases between. CDR3 size: 14 residues. CDR3 protein: CASSFDGTTDTQYF. For the CDR3, the DNA is TGTGCCAGCAGCTTCGACGGGACCACAGATACGCAGTATTTT.

The genes are TRBV6-6 and TRBJ1-4; D unclear. Per the germline V gene, CDR1 is MNHNY and CDR2 is SVGAGI (reference sequence). Trimming left V 0 bases short and J 8 bases short, with 4 bases between. The length of the CDR3 is 12 residues. The CDR3 bases are TGTGCCAGCAGTTACTCCAAGGAAAAACTGTTTTTT. Its protein is CASSYSKEKLFF.

The V and J genes are TRBV6-2 or TRBV6-3 and TRBJ2-7, with D unclear. CDR1 is MNHEY and CDR2 is SVGEGT in the germline V gene. Trimming cost V 2 bases and J 0 bases, with 11 bases left between them. The CDR3 spans 15 residues. The CDR3 sequence is CASSYRQISSYEQYF. The CDR3 nucleotides are TGTGCCAGCAGTTACCGGCAGATAAGCTCCTACGAGCAGTACTTC.